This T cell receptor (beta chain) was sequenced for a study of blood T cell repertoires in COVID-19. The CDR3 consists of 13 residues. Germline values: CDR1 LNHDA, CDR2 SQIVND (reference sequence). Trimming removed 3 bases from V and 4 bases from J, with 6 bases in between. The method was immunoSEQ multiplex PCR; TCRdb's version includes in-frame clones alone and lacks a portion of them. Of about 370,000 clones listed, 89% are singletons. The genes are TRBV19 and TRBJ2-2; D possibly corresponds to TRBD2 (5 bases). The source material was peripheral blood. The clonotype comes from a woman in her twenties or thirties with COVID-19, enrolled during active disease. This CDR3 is CASSIGGTGELFF. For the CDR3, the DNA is TGTGCCAGTAGTATCGGAGGCACCGGGGAGCTGTTTTTT.